The 21 T cell receptor beta chains presented below share a single source sample, sequenced in a study of OX40 agonist ivuxolimab in advanced cancers. TCRdb keeps only in-frame clones here, not all; method: immunoSEQ multiplex PCR. The sample lists approximately 80,000 clones, 89% seen once, with less than 0.2% in the top ten. This material consisted of CD4+ or CD8+ T cells sorted from blood, taken in a trial of the OX40 agonist ivuxolimab. Every receptor here comes from an adult with an advanced solid tumor such as melanoma, head and neck, liver or kidney cancer.

The chain joins TRBV30 to TRBJ2-5; D possibly corresponds to TRBD2 (6 bases). This CDR3 comprises 14 residues. V was pared by 0 bases and J by 3 bases, with 11 bases between. CDR1 and CDR2 (germline): GTSNPN, SVGIG (reference sequence). CDR3: CAWSVFWGEETQYF. The CDR3 DNA reads TGTGCCTGGAGTGTCTTTTGGGGGGAAGAGACCCAGTACTTC.

The chain carries TRBV10-3 and TRBJ1-5; 8 bases agree with TRBD1. From germline, CDR1 is ENHRY and CDR2 SYGVKD. The CDR3 contains 13 residues. The V and J ends lost 10 bases and 4 bases, in that order; junction bases with no gene match: 6. In DNA, the CDR3 is TGTGCCAGCAGGGGGCAGGGGAATCAGCCCCAGCATTTT. Translation: CASRGQGNQPQHF.

The chain links TRBV5-4 to TRBJ2-1, with TRBD1 identical over 11 bases. Per germline, CDR1 SGHNT and CDR2 YYREEE (reference sequence). The CDR3 spans 17 residues. V dropped 4 bases and J dropped 2; count of bases not matched to a gene: 8. CDR3 nucleotides: TGTGCCAGCAGCCGGGGACAGGGGGTTAGCACCTACAATGAGCAGTTCTTC. Translated: CASSRGQGVSTYNEQFF.

This clone is medium-sized. The same CDR3 can be traced to other DNA sequences in this sample. This rearrangement joins TRBV13 to TRBJ2-5; unclear D gene. The V end lost 5 bases, the J end lost 2 bases, and 6 bases lay between the germline ends. Per the germline V gene, CDR1 is PRHDT and CDR2 is FYEKMQ (reference sequence). The CDR3 length is 12 residues. CDR3 residues: CASSTAQETQYF. DNA for the CDR3: TGTGCCAGCAGCACCGCTCAAGAGACCCAGTACTTC.

J is TRBJ2-5 and V is TRBV25-1, with TRBD1 identical over 9 bases. Germline CDR1 reads MGHDK; CDR2 reads SYGVNS. CDR3 length: 16 residues. V gave up 2 bases and J gave up 4 bases; unmatched junction bases: 8. For the CDR3, the DNA is TGTGCCAGCAGTGAAGCCGGACAGGGGTGGTTAGAGACCCAGTACTTC. Its translation: CASSEAGQGWLETQYF. Supplemented by reference TRBV25-1 and TRBJ2-5, the full variable domain reads EADIYQTPRYLVIGTGKKITLECSQTMGHDKMYWYQQDPGMELHLIHYSYGVNSTEKGDLSSESTVSRIRTEHFPLTLESARPSHTSQYLCASSEAGQGWLETQYFGPGTRLLVL.

The chain recombines TRBV27 with TRBJ1-6; D is perhaps TRBD1 (5 bases). The CDR3 contains 18 residues. CDR1 and CDR2 (germline): MNHEY, SMNVEV (reference sequence). V gave up 0 bases and J gave up 5 bases, with 17 bases separating them. CDR3 nucleotide sequence: TGTGCCAGCAGTTTATCGTTTTTACAGGCCTTCAATAATTCACCCCTCCACTTT. Translated: CASSLSFLQAFNNSPLHF.

The CDR3 sequence is CASSFLPSFTDTQYF. CDR3 nucleotides: TGTGCCAGCAGCTTCTTACCCTCGTTCACAGATACGCAGTATTTT. The V and J genes are TRBV7-2 and TRBJ2-3, with D unclear. The CDR3 extends over 15 amino acids. The V gene lost 3 bases and the J gene lost 2 bases, with 12 bases spanning the gap. Germline CDR1 and CDR2: SGHTA and FQGNSA. Full variable domain (missing parts from reference TRBV7-2 and TRBJ2-3): GAGVSQSPSNKVTEKGKDVELRCDPISGHTALYWYRQSLGQGLEFLIYFQGNSAPDKSGLPSDRFSAERTGGSVSTLTIQRTQQEDSAVYLCASSFLPSFTDTQYFGPGTRLTVL.

The chain is built from TRBV10-3 and TRBJ2-3; D uncertain. Trimming left V 6 bases short and J 1 base short, with 2 bases between. This CDR3 is 11 amino acids long. CDR1 is ENHRY, CDR2 SYGVKD, per germline. The CDR3 protein is CAIRGTDTQYF. CDR3 bases: TGTGCCATCAGGGGCACAGATACGCAGTATTTT.

This clone was found a few times. In DNA, the CDR3 is TGCGCCAGCTCGCCGGGGCGTCCGGTCCGGGACACCGGGGAGCTGTTTTTT. Amino acid sequence: CASSPGRPVRDTGELFF. The chain uses TRBV4-1 and TRBJ2-2; D may be TRBD1 or TRBD2 (5 bases each). V lost 8 bases and J lost 3, with 22 bases in between. CDR1 is MGHRA and CDR2 is YSYEKL in the germline V gene. This CDR3 has 17 residues.

This rearrangement joins TRBV28 to TRBJ1-1; weak D call: TRBD1 (5 bases). Trimming stripped 8 bases from V and 3 bases from J, with 19 bases between. The CDR3 has 15 amino acids. The germline V gene has CDR1 MDHEN and CDR2 SYDVKM. The DNA of the CDR3 is TGTGCCAGCCTTGGCCCCTCCCTAGGGGACACTGAAGCTTTCTTT. The encoded protein is CASLGPSLGDTEAFF.

The V call is TRBV7-2, the J call TRBJ1-1; 7 nucleotides agree with TRBD1. Germline V gives CDR1 SGHTA, CDR2 FQGNSA. The CDR3 has 16 residues. J was trimmed by 6 bases and V by 7 bases; bases with no gene match: 17. CDR3: CASNRGGGRRESEAFF. CDR3 DNA: TGTGCCAGCAACCGAGGGGGCGGCAGGAGGGAATCTGAAGCTTTCTTT.

This chain connects TRBV9 to TRBJ1-4; weak D call: TRBD1 (5 bases). This CDR3 comprises 14 residues. CDR1 SGDLS and CDR2 YYNGEE come from the germline V gene. V lost 4 bases and J lost 6, with 13 bases in between. Written as DNA, the CDR3 is TGTGCCAGCAGCCCGGGACGCCGGGATGAAAAACTGTTTTTT. Translated: CASSPGRRDEKLFF.

The chain couples TRBV2 to TRBJ1-1; D may be TRBD1 (6 bases). Between the trimmed V and J ends, which lost 7 bases and 5 bases, there was a span of 17 bases. This CDR3 contains 14 residues. Germline CDR1 and CDR2: SNHLY and FYNNEI. The CDR3 here is CASISEGGGTEAFF. The DNA of the CDR3 is TGTGCCAGCATCTCGGAGGGGGGCGGAACTGAAGCTTTCTTT.

This chain connects TRBV7-2 to TRBJ2-7, with D possibly matching TRBD2 (5 bases). V lost 1 base, J lost 7 bases, and 14 bases lay in between. Germline V lookup: CDR1 SGHTA, CDR2 FQGNSA. The CDR3 is made up of 14 amino acids. The CDR3 coding sequence is TGTGCCAGCAGCTTAGTGCTGGGGTCGGGGGAGCAGTACTTC. It translates to CASSLVLGSGEQYF.

This sequence joins TRBV7-9 and TRBJ2-3, with D unclear. CDR3 size: 13 residues. The V gene's germline CDR1 is SEHNR and CDR2 FQNEAQ (reference sequence). Trimming left V 3 bases short and J 1 base short, with 5 bases between. CDR3 nucleotide sequence: TGTGCCAGCAGCTTTGTAGGCACAGATACGCAGTATTTT. Protein product: CASSFVGTDTQYF.

The gene calls are TRBV9 and TRBJ1-2; D unclear. The length of the CDR3 is 14 residues. CDR1 SGDLS and CDR2 YYNGEE come from the germline V gene. Trimming shortened V by 4 bases and J by 0 bases, and 10 bases separated the two germline ends. CDR3 in DNA: TGTGCCAGCAGCTCCCGACAACCTAACTATGGCTACACCTTC. Encoded protein: CASSSRQPNYGYTF.

A few counts support this clone. The chain links TRBV28 to TRBJ2-1; TRBD2 aligns across 9 bases. This CDR3 spans 15 amino acids. Trimming removed 3 bases from V and 9 bases from J; junction bases left unmatched: 9. Germline CDR1 reads MDHEN; CDR2 reads SYDVKM. The CDR3 loop is CASSFRRGGRSEQFF. Written as DNA, the CDR3 is TGTGCCAGCAGTTTTAGGCGGGGGGGAAGGTCTGAGCAGTTCTTC.

The chain combines TRBV19 with TRBJ2-1; a weak D match, TRBD1 (5 bases). Germline CDR1 reads LNHDA; CDR2 reads SQIVND (reference sequence). The CDR3 contains 15 residues. The germline V and J ends were trimmed by 3 bases and 8 bases, with 17 bases remaining between them. CDR3 bases: TGTGCCAGTAGTATCGGTGGCAGGGTTGTGGATGAGCAGTTCTTC. Translated: CASSIGGRVVDEQFF.

This sequence joins TRBV5-1 and TRBJ2-1; a possible D gene is TRBD2 (5 bases). CDR1 SGHRS and CDR2 YFSETQ come from the germline V gene. This CDR3 comprises 15 residues. The V gene lost 1 base and the J gene lost 7 bases, with 15 bases spanning the gap. The CDR3 coding sequence is TGCGCCAGCAGCTTGAAACTTCCCACGGGGAATGAGCAGTTCTTC. Translated: CASSLKLPTGNEQFF.

This chain joins TRBV9 and TRBJ2-3, with D possibly called TRBD1 or TRBD2 (6 bases each). The CDR3 has 15 amino acids. Germline V gives CDR1 SGDLS, CDR2 YYNGEE. V was cut by 0 bases and J by 4 bases, with 12 bases left in between. The CDR3 nucleotides are TGTGCCAGCAGCGTAGGTCGGGGGCTTCCAGATACGCAGTATTTT. Residues: CASSVGRGLPDTQYF.

CDR3 nucleotides: TGTGCCAGCACCCCTGGGAGAGGCCAGAACACTGAAGCTTTCTTT. It yields the protein CASTPGRGQNTEAFF. V and J are TRBV27 and TRBJ1-1; D call uncertain. Germline assignment: CDR1 MNHEY and CDR2 SMNVEV (reference sequence). This CDR3 comprises 15 residues. Trimming removed 7 bases at V and 1 base at J, with 16 bases between.